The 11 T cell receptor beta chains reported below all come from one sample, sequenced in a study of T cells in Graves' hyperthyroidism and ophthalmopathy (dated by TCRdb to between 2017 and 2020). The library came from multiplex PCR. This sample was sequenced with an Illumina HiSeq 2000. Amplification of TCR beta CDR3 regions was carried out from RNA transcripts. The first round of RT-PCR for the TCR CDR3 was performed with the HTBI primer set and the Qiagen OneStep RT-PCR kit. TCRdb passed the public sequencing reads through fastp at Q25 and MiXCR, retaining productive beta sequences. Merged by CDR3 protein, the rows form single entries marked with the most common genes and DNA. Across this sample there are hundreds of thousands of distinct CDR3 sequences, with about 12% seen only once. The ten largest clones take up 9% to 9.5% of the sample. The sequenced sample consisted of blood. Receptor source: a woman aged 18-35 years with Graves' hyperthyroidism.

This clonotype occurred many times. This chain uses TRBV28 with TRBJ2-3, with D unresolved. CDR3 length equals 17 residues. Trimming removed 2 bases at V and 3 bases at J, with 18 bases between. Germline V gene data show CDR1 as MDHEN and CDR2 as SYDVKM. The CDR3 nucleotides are TGTGCCAGCAGTTTAGGTCACTACCGCAGACAAACAGATACGCAGTATTTT. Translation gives CASSLGHYRRQTDTQYF.

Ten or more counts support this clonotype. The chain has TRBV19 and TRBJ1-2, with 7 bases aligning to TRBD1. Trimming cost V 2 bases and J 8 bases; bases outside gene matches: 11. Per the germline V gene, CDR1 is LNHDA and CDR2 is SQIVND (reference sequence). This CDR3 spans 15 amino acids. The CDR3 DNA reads TGTGCCAGTAGTATATCCCCCGAGGGGACAGAAGGCTACACCTTC. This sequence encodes CASSISPEGTEGYTF.

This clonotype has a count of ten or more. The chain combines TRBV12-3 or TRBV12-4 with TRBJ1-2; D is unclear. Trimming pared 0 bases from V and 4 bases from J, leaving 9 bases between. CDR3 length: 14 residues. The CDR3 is CASSLAHSSYGYTF. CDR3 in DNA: TGTGCCAGCAGTTTAGCACATAGCTCCTATGGCTACACCTTC.

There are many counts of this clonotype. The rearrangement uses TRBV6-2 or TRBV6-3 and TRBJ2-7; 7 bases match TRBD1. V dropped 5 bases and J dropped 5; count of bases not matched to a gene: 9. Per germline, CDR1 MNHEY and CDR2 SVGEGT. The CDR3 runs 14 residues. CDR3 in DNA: TGTGCCAGCAGTCCCGGGACAGAGAGTCACGAGCAGTACTTC. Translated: CASSPGTESHEQYF.

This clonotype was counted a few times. The CDR3: CASTIWDGNEKLFF. CDR3 bases: TGTGCCAGCACTATCTGGGACGGTAATGAAAAACTGTTTTTT. The gene calls are TRBV6-1 and TRBJ1-4; D perhaps matches TRBD1 (5 bases). CDR3 length: 14 amino acids. CDR1 is MNHNS and CDR2 is SASEGT in the germline V gene. The V end was cut by 7 bases, the J end by 4 bases, with 13 bases between.

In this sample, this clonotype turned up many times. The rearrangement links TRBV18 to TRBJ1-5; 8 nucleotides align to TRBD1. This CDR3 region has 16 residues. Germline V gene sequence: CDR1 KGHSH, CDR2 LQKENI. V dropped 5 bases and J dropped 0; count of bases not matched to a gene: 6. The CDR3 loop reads CASSVNGQGSNQPQHF. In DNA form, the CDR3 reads TGTGCCAGCTCAGTTAACGGACAGGGTAGCAATCAGCCCCAGCATTTT. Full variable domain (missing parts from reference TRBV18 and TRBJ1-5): NAGVMQNPRHLVRRRGQEARLRCSPMKGHSHVYWYRQLPEEGLKFMVYLQKENIIDESGMPKERFSAEFPKEGPSILRIQQVVRGDSAAYFCASSVNGQGSNQPQHFGDGTRLSIL.

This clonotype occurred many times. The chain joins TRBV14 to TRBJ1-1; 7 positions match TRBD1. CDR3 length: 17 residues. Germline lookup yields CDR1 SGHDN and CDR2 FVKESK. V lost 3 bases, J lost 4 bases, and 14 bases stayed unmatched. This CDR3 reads CASSQQPTGKRSTEAFF. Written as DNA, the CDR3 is TGTGCCAGCAGCCAGCAGCCGACAGGGAAGCGTAGCACTGAAGCTTTCTTT.

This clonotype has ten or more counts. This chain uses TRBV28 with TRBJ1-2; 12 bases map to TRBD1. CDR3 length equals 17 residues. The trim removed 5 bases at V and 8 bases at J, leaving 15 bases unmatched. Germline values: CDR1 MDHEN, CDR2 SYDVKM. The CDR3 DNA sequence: TGTGCCAGCAGTGTCTCCGGGACAGGGGGCCATCTAGGCGGCTACACCTTC. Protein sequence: CASSVSGTGGHLGGYTF.

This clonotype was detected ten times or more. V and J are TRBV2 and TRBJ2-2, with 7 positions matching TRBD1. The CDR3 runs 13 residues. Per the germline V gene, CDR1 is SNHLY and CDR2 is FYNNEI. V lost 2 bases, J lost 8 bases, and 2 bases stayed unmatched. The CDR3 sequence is CASSEYRGGELFF. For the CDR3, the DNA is TGTGCCAGCAGTGAATACAGGGGTGGGGAGCTGTTTTTT.

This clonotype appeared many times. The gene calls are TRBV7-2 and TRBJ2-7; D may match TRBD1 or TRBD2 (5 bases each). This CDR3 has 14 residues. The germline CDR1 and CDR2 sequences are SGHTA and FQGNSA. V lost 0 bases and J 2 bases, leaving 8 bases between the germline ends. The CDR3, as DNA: TGTGCCAGCAGCTTAGCGGGGGTTCCCTACGAGCAGTACTTC. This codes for CASSLAGVPYEQYF.

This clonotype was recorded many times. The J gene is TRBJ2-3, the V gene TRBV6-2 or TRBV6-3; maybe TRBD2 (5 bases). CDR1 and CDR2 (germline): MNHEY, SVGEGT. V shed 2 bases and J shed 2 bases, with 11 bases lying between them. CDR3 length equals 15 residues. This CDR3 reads CASSYRGGVTDTQYF. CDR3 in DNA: TGTGCCAGCAGTTACCGGGGTGGGGTCACAGATACGCAGTATTTT.